This T cell receptor (beta chain) was retrieved from a study of technical replicates of blood from several donors. Profiling relied on immunoSEQ multiplex PCR, and the TCRdb table lists in-frame clones only, not all of them. The data contain 78,000 or so clones, roughly 91% of them singletons. The source is a human donor in good health. Some clones in this sample may be carry-over from other donors' samples. Sequences were obtained from T cells isolated from PBMCs.

CDR3 in DNA: TGTGCCAGCTCACCACCACCAGCAGGGGACTACGAGCAGTACTTC. Its translation: CASSPPPAGDYEQYF. V and J are TRBV18 and TRBJ2-7; tentatively, D is TRBD1 (6 bases). The CDR3 runs to 15 residues. Germline V CDR1 and CDR2: KGHSH, LQKENI. Trimming stripped 0 bases from V and 3 bases from J, with 12 bases between.